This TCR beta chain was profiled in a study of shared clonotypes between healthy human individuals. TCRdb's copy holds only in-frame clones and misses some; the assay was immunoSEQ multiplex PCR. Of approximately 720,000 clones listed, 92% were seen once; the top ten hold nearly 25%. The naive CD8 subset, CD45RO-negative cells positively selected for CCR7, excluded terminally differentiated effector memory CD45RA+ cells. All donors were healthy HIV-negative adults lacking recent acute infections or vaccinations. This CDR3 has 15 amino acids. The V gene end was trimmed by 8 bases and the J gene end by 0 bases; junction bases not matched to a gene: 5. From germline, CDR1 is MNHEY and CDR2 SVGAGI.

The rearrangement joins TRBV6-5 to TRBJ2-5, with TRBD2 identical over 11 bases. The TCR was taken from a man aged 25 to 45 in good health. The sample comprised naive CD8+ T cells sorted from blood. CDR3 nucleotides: TGTGCCAGCTTACCGGGACTAGCGGACCAAGAGACCCAGTACTTC. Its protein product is CASLPGLADQETQYF.